Following are 9 T cell receptor beta chains from one sample sequenced in a study of beta chain features in type 1 diabetes. The whole isolated RNA underwent reverse transcription, so sequencing captured expressed TCRB transcripts. The repertoire was sequenced with immunoSEQ multiplex PCR; TCRdb's copy has only in-frame clones and lacks some. The sample yields some 220,000 clones, under 13% seen once. What was sequenced was central memory CD4+ T cells from blood. The receptors shown here come from a man younger than 35 in good health.

The genes are TRBV27 and TRBJ1-5; D is ambiguous. Per germline, CDR1 MNHEY and CDR2 SMNVEV (reference sequence). The CDR3 sequence is 15 residues long. Trimming removed 6 bases at V and 6 bases at J, with 18 bases between. CDR3 bases: TGTGCCAGCAGCCTTTCTGGAGTCCACGGTCAGCCCCAGCATTTT. Translation: CASSLSGVHGQPQHF.

This clone has just a few counts. The chain recombines TRBV6-6 with TRBJ1-1; tentative D call: TRBD1 (5 bases). Trimming removed 4 bases at V and 7 bases at J, with 10 bases between. Germline values: CDR1 MNHNY, CDR2 SVGAGI (reference sequence). The CDR3 length is 12 residues. The CDR3 nucleotides are TGTGCCAGCAGTTTCGGGGGTGGTGAAGCTTTCTTT. It codes for CASSFGGGEAFF.

V and J are TRBV7-3 and TRBJ1-2, with TRBD1 identical over 7 bases. V lost 2 bases and J lost 5; bases outside the gene matches: 5. The CDR3 runs to 14 residues. Germline V gives CDR1 SGHTA, CDR2 FQGTGA. CDR3: CASSLGPGGYGYTF. The CDR3 nucleotides are TGTGCCAGCAGCTTAGGGCCAGGGGGTTATGGCTACACCTTC.

This clone has just a few counts. This chain connects TRBV14 to TRBJ2-5, with D hard to call. This CDR3 contains 14 residues. The V gene lost 1 base and the J gene lost 11 bases, with 17 bases spanning the gap. Germline assignment: CDR1 SGHDN and CDR2 FVKESK. The CDR3 spells CASSQGSVIGEQYF. The CDR3 coding sequence is TGTGCCAGCAGCCAAGGATCGGTTATTGGAGAGCAGTACTTC.

CDR3 nucleotides: TGTGCCAGCAGTTTGCACAGGGTTAATGAGCAGTTCTTC. Protein sequence: CASSLHRVNEQFF. This chain uses TRBV28 with TRBJ2-1; a weak D match, TRBD1 (6 bases). The V gene's germline CDR1 is MDHEN and CDR2 SYDVKM. This CDR3 has 13 residues. Trimming removed 3 bases from V and 7 bases from J, with 10 bases in between.

The chain employs TRBV7-9 and TRBJ2-7; 10 bases line up with TRBD2. The CDR3 consists of 14 residues. CDR1 and CDR2 from the germline V gene are SEHNR and FQNEAQ (reference sequence). With V trimmed by 5 bases and J by 5 bases, 6 bases remained unmatched. The CDR3 spells CASSPTSGNDEQYF. CDR3 DNA: TGTGCCAGCAGCCCAACTAGCGGGAATGACGAGCAGTACTTC.

This clone was seen a handful of times. CDR3 bases: TGTGCCAGCAGCCCCGGAGGGGCCGACAAGATCTATGGCTACACCTTC. Protein product: CASSPGGADKIYGYTF. This rearrangement joins TRBV5-4 to TRBJ1-2; tentative D call: TRBD1 (5 bases). The V end lost 4 bases, the J end lost 4 bases, and 20 bases lay between the germline ends. Germline assignment: CDR1 SGHNT and CDR2 YYREEE (reference sequence). The CDR3 spans 16 residues.

The chain joins TRBV4-3 to TRBJ2-7, with D uncertain. This CDR3 comprises 15 residues. The V end was cut by 3 bases, the J end by 6 bases, with 18 bases between. Per germline, CDR1 LGHNA and CDR2 YSLEER. CDR3 loop: CASSQQIGSAAEQYF. The CDR3 coding sequence is TGCGCCAGCAGCCAGCAGATAGGGTCAGCCGCCGAGCAGTACTTC.

The chain uses TRBV20-1 and TRBJ2-7; D is ambiguous. Germline V gives CDR1 DFQATT, CDR2 SNEGSKA (reference sequence). This CDR3 is built from 11 residues. V lost 7 bases, J lost 4 bases, and 11 bases lay in between. CDR3 residues: CSVMTSYEQYF. CDR3 sequence (DNA): TGCAGTGTCATGACAAGTTACGAGCAGTACTTC.